This T cell receptor (beta chain) derives from a study of T-cell reconstitution after alpha-beta-depleted transplantation in children. CDR3 length equals 12 residues. V was shortened by 3 bases and J by 7 bases, with 9 bases between the two germline ends. Germline CDR1 reads DFQATT; CDR2 reads SNEGSKA (reference sequence). The authors prepared the TCRbeta library with unique molecular identifiers. TCRdb independently ran MiXCR on the PCR reads; one entry per CDR3 protein. The sample shows 200,000 to 250,000 distinct CDR3 sequences, 8.5% to 10% of them seen only once. J is TRBJ1-4 and V is TRBV20-1; D not resolved. The sample in question was PBMCs from the stem cell graft donor, obtained from the stem cell graft. This TCR was recovered from a human donor who donated a stem cell graft to a child with acute lymphoblastic leukemia. Written as DNA, the CDR3 is TGCAGTGCTAGCCCCTCGGCTGAAAAACTGTTTTTT. Translated, it gives CSASPSAEKLFF.